This is a list of T cell receptor beta chains from one sample in a study of cytomegalovirus exposure and HLA in healthy donors. Measured with immunoSEQ multiplex PCR; TCRdb has only the in-frame clones, and not every one. The sample includes approximately 110,000 clones, 55% to 75% of them seen just once. Sequencing was done on a sample of PBMCs. These receptors came from a man between 25 and 39 years old in good health and CMV-seropositive. Each CDR3 is given with its conserved first and last residue. Fields, in order: J gene, D gene, V gene, clone size, CDR3 DNA, CDR3 protein. D genes are given only for firm matches. Only some rows state a clone size, as once, few, many or a class for expanded clones.

TRBJ1-1 | NA | TRBV10-2 | once | TGCGCCAGCAGCCGGGACACTTACACTGAAGCTTTCTTT | CASSRDTYTEAFF
TRBJ2-5 | TRBD1 | TRBV7-2 | NA | TGTGCCAGCAGCTTACCGGGACAGGGCGGGGAGACCCAGTACTTC | CASSLPGQGGETQYF
TRBJ2-1 | TRBD2 | TRBV19 | NA | TGTGCCAGTAGTAAGGCCGGGACTAGTTTCAACAATGAGCAGTTCTTC | CASSKAGTSFNNEQFF
TRBJ1-3 | TRBD1 | TRBV28 | NA | TGTGCCAGCAGTTTTCCGGGACAGGGGAGGGTAAACACCATATATTTT | CASSFPGQGRVNTIYF
TRBJ2-7 | TRBD1 | TRBV19 | NA | TGTGCCAGTAGTTCTCCGGGACAGGTGAGCTCCTACGAGCAGTACTTC | CASSSPGQVSSYEQYF
TRBJ1-2 | NA | TRBV6-1 | NA | TGTGCCAGCACCCAAGAAGGACTCAACGTCTATGGCTACACCTTC | CASTQEGLNVYGYTF
TRBJ1-5 | NA | TRBV10-3 | few | TGTGCCATCAGTCCAGGGGTAAGGAGCAATCAGCCCCAGCATTTT | CAISPGVRSNQPQHF
TRBJ2-3 | TRBD2 | TRBV9 | few | TGTGCCAGCAGCCCTCAGACTAGCGGCACAGATACGCAGTATTTT | CASSPQTSGTDTQYF
TRBJ1-2 | NA | TRBV28 | NA | TGTGCCAGCAGTTTTGGACAGATGAACTATGGCTACACCTTC | CASSFGQMNYGYTF
TRBJ2-2 | TRBD1 | TRBV18 | NA | TGTGCCAGCTCACCCCAGGCCCTCGGGCGGACAGGGAATCGATTGAACACCGGGGAGCTGTTTTTT | CASSPQALGRTGNRLNTGELFF
TRBJ1-6 | NA | TRBV29-1 | NA | TGCAGCGTTGAGGTGGCAGGGAAGAATTCACCCCTCCACTTT | CSVEVAGKNSPLHF
TRBJ1-1 | TRBD1 | TRBV5-1 | NA | TGCGCCAGCAGCTCGGCCAGGGGGAGCACTGAAGCTTTCTTT | CASSSARGSTEAFF
TRBJ2-1 | TRBD2 | TRBV5-1 | NA | TGCGCCAGCAGCTTGTACTCAGCGGGAGCTTTGAATGAGCAGTTCTTC | CASSLYSAGALNEQFF
TRBJ1-2 | NA | TRBV30 | few | TGTGCCTGGAGTTTGGGGGGGGCCTATCGCTACACCTTC | CAWSLGGAYRYTF
TRBJ1-2 | TRBD1 | TRBV28 | NA | TGTGCCAGCAGTTTACCGAGGGGGGACAGGGAGGGCTACACCTTC | CASSLPRGDREGYTF
TRBJ2-7 | NA | TRBV25-1 | NA | TGTGCCAGCAGTGAATATGGGCAGGGGATAGTTTCCGAGCAGTACTTC | CASSEYGQGIVSEQYF
TRBJ1-2 | NA | TRBV7-2 | few | TGTGCCAGCAGCTTCTCCGGCAGGAACTATGGCTACACCTTC | CASSFSGRNYGYTF
TRBJ1-1 | TRBD1 | TRBV7-2 | NA | TGTGCCAGCAGCTTCGGGGGACAGTACACTGAAGCTTTCTTT | CASSFGGQYTEAFF
TRBJ2-2 | NA | TRBV5-1 | once | TGCGCCAGCCGCTATAATCGGGCGAACACCGGGGAGCTGTTTTTT | CASRYNRANTGELFF
TRBJ1-1 | TRBD1 | TRBV6-6 | few | TGTGCCATTACAAAAGGGGGCAGGGAGAATACTGAAGCTTTCTTT | CAITKGGRENTEAFF
TRBJ2-1 | NA | TRBV4-1 | few | TGCGCCAGCAGCCGCCCCACGCGGAGTTATGAGCAGTTCTTC | CASSRPTRSYEQFF
TRBJ2-5 | TRBD2 | TRBV5-1 | NA | TGCGCCAGCAGCTTGGCAGCGGGGGGCATCCCAGAGACCCAGTACTTC | CASSLAAGGIPETQYF